Sequencing of this T cell receptor (beta chain) was carried out in a study of blood T cell repertoires in COVID-19. Study overall: T cells, B-cell-depleted T cells, or PBMCs supplied cDNA or gDNA.

Sequencing was performed with immunoSEQ multiplex PCR; in TCRdb, only in-frame clones are kept and a portion is missing. The sample contains about 200,000 clones, around 83% of which appear only once. Patients of the Seattle cohort, enrolled during active infection, were followed longitudinally. Trimming stripped 4 bases from V and 7 bases from J, with 11 bases between. Germline CDR1 reads SEHNR; CDR2 reads FQNEAQ (reference sequence). CDR3 length equals 13 residues. The TCR sequence derives from a woman aged 45-65 years with COVID-19, enrolled during active disease. Sequencing input: peripheral blood. The chain combines TRBV7-9 with TRBJ2-4, with unresolved D. CDR3 loop: CASSSSAGNIQYF. CDR3 bases: TGTGCCAGCAGCTCCAGCGCCGGGAACATTCAGTACTTC. Looking up the rest from reference TRBV7-9 and TRBJ2-4 gives the full variable domain: DTGVSQNPRHKITKRGQNVTFRCDPISEHNRLYWYRQTLGQGPEFLTYFQNEAQLEKSRLLSDRFSAERPKGSFSTLEIQRTEQGDSAMYLCASSSSAGNIQYFGAGTRLSVL.